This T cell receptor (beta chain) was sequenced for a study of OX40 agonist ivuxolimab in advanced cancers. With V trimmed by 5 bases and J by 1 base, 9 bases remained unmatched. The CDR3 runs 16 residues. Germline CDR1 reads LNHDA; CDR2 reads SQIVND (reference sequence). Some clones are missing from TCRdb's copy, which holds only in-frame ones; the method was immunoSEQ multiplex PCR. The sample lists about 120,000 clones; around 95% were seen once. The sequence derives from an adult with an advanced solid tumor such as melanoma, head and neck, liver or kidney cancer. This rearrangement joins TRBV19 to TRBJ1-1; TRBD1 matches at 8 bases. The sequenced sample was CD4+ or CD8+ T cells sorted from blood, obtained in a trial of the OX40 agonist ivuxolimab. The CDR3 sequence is CASSPTRQGTNTEAFF. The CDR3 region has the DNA TGTGCCAGTAGTCCCACTCGACAGGGGACGAACACTGAAGCTTTCTTT.